The 10 T cell receptor beta chains reported below all come from one sample, sequenced in a study of neurological immune-mediated disorders. TCRdb used MiXCR to reprocess the 5' RACE reads, holding one entry per CDR3 protein. The data contain about 29,000 distinct CDR3 sequences, over 10% of them singletons. The sequencing input was PBMCs. Every receptor here comes from a woman aged 55-75 years in good health.

There are many counts of this clonotype. This chain joins TRBV7-2 and TRBJ1-5, with 7 bases lining up with TRBD1. After removal of 5 bases from V and 1 base from J, the junction contained 5 bases not matched to a gene. Germline V lookup: CDR1 SGHTA, CDR2 FQGNSA. CDR3 length: 15 amino acids. The DNA of the CDR3 is TGTGCCAGCAGCCTCGACAGGGTAAGCAATCAGCCCCAGCATTTT. Its protein is CASSLDRVSNQPQHF. Complete variable domain (other parts from reference TRBV7-2 and TRBJ1-5): GAGVSQSPSNKVTEKGKDVELRCDPISGHTALYWYRQSLGQGLEFLIYFQGNSAPDKSGLPSDRFSAERTGGSVSTLTIQRTQQEDSAVYLCASSLDRVSNQPQHFGDGTRLSIL.

This clonotype occurred many times. The chain joins TRBV25-1 to TRBJ2-2; D gene unclear. Germline V gene lookup returns CDR1 MGHDK and CDR2 SYGVNS. V lost 2 bases to trimming and J lost 2 bases, with 12 bases between them. This CDR3 contains 16 residues. CDR3 in DNA: TGTGCCAGCAGTGAAAGGGCCCCCTCAAACACCGGGGAGCTGTTTTTT. This translates into CASSERAPSNTGELFF.

This clonotype was observed at least ten times. V is TRBV5-1 and J is TRBJ1-2; the D is unclear. V lost 3 bases, J lost 4 bases, and 13 bases lay in between. CDR3 length: 14 residues. Germline CDR1 SGHRS, CDR2 YFSETQ. Here the CDR3 reads CASSSRDATYGYTF. Written as DNA, the CDR3 is TGCGCCAGCAGCTCGCGCGACGCTACCTATGGCTACACCTTC.

This clonotype was detected many times. The rearrangement uses TRBV20-1 and TRBJ2-4; D gene unclear. The ends were cut back, 6 bases at V and 5 bases at J, with 20 bases in the middle. Germline V gives CDR1 DFQATT, CDR2 SNEGSKA (reference sequence). There are 15 residues in the CDR3. DNA for the CDR3: TGCAGTGCAAGTACGCCTACAGTTGGTCAAAACATTCAGTACTTC. It encodes CSASTPTVGQNIQYF.

Ten or more counts support this clonotype. The V call is TRBV9, the J call TRBJ1-5; 7 bases line up with TRBD1. J gave up 4 bases and V 5 bases, and 3 bases lay outside the gene matches. Germline V lookup: CDR1 SGDLS, CDR2 YYNGEE. This CDR3 is 13 amino acids long. CDR3 sequence reads: CASSQGGNQPQHF. The CDR3 DNA sequence: TGTGCCAGCAGTCAGGGGGGGAATCAGCCCCAGCATTTT. Variable domain in full (rest from reference TRBV9 and TRBJ1-5): DSGVTQTPKHLITATGQRVTLRCSPRSGDLSVYWYQQSLDQGLQFLIQYYNGEERAKGNILERFSAQQFPDLHSELNLSSLELGDSALYFCASSQGGNQPQHFGDGTRLSIL.

This clonotype came up many times. Just one base apart from a much larger clone, this may be a read error. The chain combines TRBV5-1 with TRBJ1-2; D is undetermined. The CDR3 totals 15 residues. The germline V gene encodes CDR1 SGHRS and CDR2 YFSETQ. CDR3 coding DNA: TGCACCAGCAGCTCTGCCGAAGTCGAGGGCTATGGCTACACCTTC. Protein: CTSSSAEVEGYGYTF.

In its sample, this clonotype was seen many times. The chain links TRBV20-1 to TRBJ2-7; a weak D match, TRBD1 (5 bases). Trimming took 4 bases from V and 3 from J, leaving 10 bases between them. Germline V gene sequence: CDR1 DFQATT, CDR2 SNEGSKA (reference sequence). The CDR3 has 12 amino acids. CDR3 DNA: TGCAGTGCTACCCAGGGCGGCTACGAGCAGTACTTC. Amino acids: CSATQGGYEQYF.

This clonotype was observed many times. In DNA form, the CDR3 reads TGTGCCAGCAGCCCAGGACTAGCTTCACCTGAGACCCAGTACTTC. This gives the protein CASSPGLASPETQYF. This chain links TRBV4-2 with TRBJ2-5; 8 bases match TRBD2. The ends lost 4 bases at V and 5 bases at J; junction bases unmatched: 9. In germline, CDR1 is LGHNA, CDR2 YNFKEQ. This CDR3 is 15 amino acids long.

This clonotype was detected ten times or more. The chain links TRBV11-2 to TRBJ2-3; D remains unclear. The CDR3 extends over 16 amino acids. The V end lost 5 bases, the J end lost 2 bases, and 17 bases lay between the germline ends. Germline V gene sequence: CDR1 SGHAT, CDR2 FQNNGV. The CDR3 DNA is TGTGCCAGCAGCCCCCGCGGTCATCGGGTCACAGATACGCAGTATTTT. It codes for CASSPRGHRVTDTQYF. Based on the CDR3 plus reference TRBV11-2 and TRBJ2-3, the full variable domain is EAGVAQSPRYKIIEKRQSVAFWCNPISGHATLYWYQQILGQGPKLLIQFQNNGVVDDSQLPKDRFSAERLKGVDSTLKIQPAKLEDSAVYLCASSPRGHRVTDTQYFGPGTRLTVL.

This clonotype was seen many times. J is TRBJ2-2 and V is TRBV5-1; 11 bases are a match to TRBD1. Germline CDR1 SGHRS, CDR2 YFSETQ. The CDR3 loop spans 17 amino acids. The junction had 5 bases not matched to a gene; V was cut back by 1 base and J by 3 bases. The CDR3 DNA reads as TGCGCCAGCAGCTTGTGGGACAGGGGGACCCACACCGGGGAGCTGTTTTTT. Translation gives CASSLWDRGTHTGELFF.